This T cell receptor (beta chain) was documented in a study of blood T cell repertoires in COVID-19. Study as a whole: Researchers got acute and convalescent COVID-19 samples from the United States, Italy and Spain. Nucleic acid was either cDNA or gDNA, and it came from T cells, B-cell-depleted T cells, or PBMCs.

Original methodology: Amplification from reference gene primers served as the basis for estimated nucleated cell counts. Only in-frame clones appear in the TCRdb table, and some are missing; sequencing was by immunoSEQ multiplex PCR. Clone size and V and J calls were adopted from that table, with D and trimming inferred from the DNA. The repertoire holds fewer than 35,000 clones, with roughly nine tenths as singletons. The sample taken for sequencing was peripheral blood. This sequence originates from a human donor with active COVID-19. The donor label of this sample is uncertain.

The CDR3 bases are TGCGCCAGCAGCCTTGACGGAGGGGTTGGAAACACCATATATTTT. As protein: CASSLDGGVGNTIYF. J is TRBJ1-3 and V is TRBV5-1; tentative D call: TRBD1 (5 bases). Germline loops: CDR1 SGHRS, CDR2 YFSETQ. There are 15 residues in the CDR3. Trimming pared 4 bases from V and 3 bases from J, leaving 14 bases between.